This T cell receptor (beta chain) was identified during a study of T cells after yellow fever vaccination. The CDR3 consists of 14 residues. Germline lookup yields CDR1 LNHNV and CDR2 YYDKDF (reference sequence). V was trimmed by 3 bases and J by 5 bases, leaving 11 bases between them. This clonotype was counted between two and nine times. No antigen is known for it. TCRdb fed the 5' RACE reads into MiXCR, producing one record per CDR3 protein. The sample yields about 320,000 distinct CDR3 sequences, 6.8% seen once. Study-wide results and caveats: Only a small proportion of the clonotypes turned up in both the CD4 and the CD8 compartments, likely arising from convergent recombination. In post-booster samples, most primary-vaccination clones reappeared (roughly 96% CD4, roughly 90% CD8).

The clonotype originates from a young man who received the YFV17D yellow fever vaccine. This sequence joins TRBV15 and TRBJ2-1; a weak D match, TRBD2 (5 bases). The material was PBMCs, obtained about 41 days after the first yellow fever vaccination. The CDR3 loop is CATSRDWQNNEQFF. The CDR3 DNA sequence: TGTGCCACCAGCAGGGACTGGCAAAACAATGAGCAGTTCTTC.